This T cell receptor beta chain stems from a study of blood T cell repertoires in COVID-19. Study summary: Some COVID-19 samples were acute and others convalescent; all came from the United States, Italy and Spain.

Per germline, CDR1 LNHDA and CDR2 SQIVND (reference sequence). V shed 6 bases and J 0 bases; nucleotides not matched to a gene: 7. The CDR3 is 15 amino acids. In the authors' methods: Researchers report that nucleated cell counts were estimated from reference gene primer amplification. Clones were read by immunoSEQ multiplex PCR, and TCRdb kept only the in-frame ones, dropping some. D and trimming were read from the DNA, whereas the V and J calls and clone size are those reported in that table. The sample has 80,000 to 95,000 clones; approximately 91% are singletons. What was sequenced was peripheral blood. The origin of this receptor is a man in his sixties or seventies with acute or convalescent COVID-19. The chain recombines TRBV19 with TRBJ2-7, with 8 bases lining up with TRBD2. This CDR3 reads CASREGGTSSYEQYF. CDR3 nucleotide sequence: TGTGCCAGTAGGGAAGGTGGGACTAGCTCCTACGAGCAGTACTTC.